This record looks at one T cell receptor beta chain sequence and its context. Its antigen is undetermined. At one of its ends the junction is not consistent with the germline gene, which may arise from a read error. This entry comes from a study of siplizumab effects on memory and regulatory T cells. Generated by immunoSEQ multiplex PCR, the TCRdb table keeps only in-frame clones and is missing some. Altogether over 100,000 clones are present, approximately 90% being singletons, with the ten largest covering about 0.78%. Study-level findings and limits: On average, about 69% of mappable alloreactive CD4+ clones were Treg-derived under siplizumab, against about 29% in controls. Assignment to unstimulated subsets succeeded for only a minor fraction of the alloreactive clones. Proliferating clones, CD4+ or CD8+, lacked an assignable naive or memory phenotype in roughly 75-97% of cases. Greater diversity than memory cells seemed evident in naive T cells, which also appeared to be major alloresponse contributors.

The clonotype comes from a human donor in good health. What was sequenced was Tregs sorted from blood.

This CDR3 reads CASSLAVSTNENLFF. The CDR3 DNA is TGCGCCAGCAGCTTGGCCGTGTCAACTAATGAAAACCTGTTTTTT. The chain employs TRBV5-1 and TRBJ1-4; unclear D gene. CDR1 is SGHRS, CDR2 YFSETQ, per germline. CDR3 length: 15 amino acids.